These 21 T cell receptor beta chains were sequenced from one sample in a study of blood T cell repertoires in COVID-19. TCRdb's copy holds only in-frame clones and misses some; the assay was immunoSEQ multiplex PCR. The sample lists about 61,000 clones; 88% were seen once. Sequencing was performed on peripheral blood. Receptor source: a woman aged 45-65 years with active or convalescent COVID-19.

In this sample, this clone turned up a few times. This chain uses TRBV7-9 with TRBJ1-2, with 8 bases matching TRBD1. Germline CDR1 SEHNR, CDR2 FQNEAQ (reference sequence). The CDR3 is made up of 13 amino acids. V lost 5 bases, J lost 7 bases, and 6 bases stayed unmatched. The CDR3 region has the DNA TGTGCCAGCAGCCCGAGTGGACAGGGTGGCTACACCTTC. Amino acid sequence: CASSPSGQGGYTF.

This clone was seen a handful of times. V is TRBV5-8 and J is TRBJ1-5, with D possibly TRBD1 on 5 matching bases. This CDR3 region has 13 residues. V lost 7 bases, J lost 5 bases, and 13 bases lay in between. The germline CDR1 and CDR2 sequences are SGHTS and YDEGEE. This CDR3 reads CASGRGEYQPQHF. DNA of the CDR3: TGTGCCAGCGGGAGGGGAGAGTATCAGCCCCAGCATTTT. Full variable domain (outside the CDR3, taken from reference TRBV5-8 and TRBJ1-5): EAGVTQSPTHLIKTRGQQATLRCSPISGHTSVYWYQQALGLGLQFLLWYDEGEERNRGNFPPRFSGRQFPNYSSELNVNALELEDSALYLCASGRGEYQPQHFGDGTRLSIL.

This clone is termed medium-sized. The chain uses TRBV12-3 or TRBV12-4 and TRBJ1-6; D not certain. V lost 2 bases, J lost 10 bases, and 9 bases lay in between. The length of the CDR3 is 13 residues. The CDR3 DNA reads TGTGCCAGCAGTTTATTCGACGGGTCACCCCTCCACTTT. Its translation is CASSLFDGSPLHF.

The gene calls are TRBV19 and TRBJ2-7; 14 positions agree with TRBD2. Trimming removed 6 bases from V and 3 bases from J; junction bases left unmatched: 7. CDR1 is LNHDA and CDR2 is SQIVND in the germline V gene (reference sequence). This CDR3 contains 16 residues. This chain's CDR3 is CASSPGLAGAVYEQYF. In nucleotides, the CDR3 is TGTGCCAGTAGCCCGGGACTAGCGGGAGCCGTCTACGAGCAGTACTTC.

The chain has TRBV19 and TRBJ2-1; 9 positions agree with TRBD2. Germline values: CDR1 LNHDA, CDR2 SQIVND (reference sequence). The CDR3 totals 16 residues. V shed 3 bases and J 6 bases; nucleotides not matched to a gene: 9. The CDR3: CASSIISGLATNEQFF. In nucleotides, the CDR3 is TGTGCCAGTAGTATCATATCGGGACTAGCTACCAATGAGCAGTTCTTC.

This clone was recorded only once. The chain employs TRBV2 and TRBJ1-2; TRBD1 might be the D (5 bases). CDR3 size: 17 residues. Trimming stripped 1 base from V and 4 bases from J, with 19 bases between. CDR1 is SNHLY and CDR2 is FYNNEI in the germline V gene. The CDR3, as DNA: TGTGCCAGCAGTGAAGAGACAGACAGACTGGGAGGCTATGGCTACACCTTC. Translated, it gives CASSEETDRLGGYGYTF. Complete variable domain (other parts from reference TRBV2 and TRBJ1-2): EPEVTQTPSHQVTQMGQEVILRCVPISNHLYFYWYRQILGQKVEFLVSFYNNEISEKSEIFDDQFSVERPDGSNFTLKIRSTKLEDSAMYFCASSEETDRLGGYGYTFGSGTRLTVV.

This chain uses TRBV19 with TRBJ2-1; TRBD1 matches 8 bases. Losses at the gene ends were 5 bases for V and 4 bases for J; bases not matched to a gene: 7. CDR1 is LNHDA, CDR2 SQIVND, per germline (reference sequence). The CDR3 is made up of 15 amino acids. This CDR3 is CASSPGTGLYNEQFF. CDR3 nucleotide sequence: TGTGCCAGTAGTCCCGGGACAGGCCTATACAATGAGCAGTTCTTC.

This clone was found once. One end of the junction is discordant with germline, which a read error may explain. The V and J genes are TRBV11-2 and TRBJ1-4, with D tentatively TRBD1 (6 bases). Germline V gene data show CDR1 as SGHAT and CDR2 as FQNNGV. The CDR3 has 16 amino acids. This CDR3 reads CARSLAGGRANEKLFF. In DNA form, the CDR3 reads TGTGCCCGCAGCTTAGCGGGGGGGCGGGCTAATGAAAAACTGTTTTTT.

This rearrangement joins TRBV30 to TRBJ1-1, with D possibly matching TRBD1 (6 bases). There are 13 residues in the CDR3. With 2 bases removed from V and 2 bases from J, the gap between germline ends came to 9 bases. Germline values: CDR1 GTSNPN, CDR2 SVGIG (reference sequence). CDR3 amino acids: CAWSIRGNTEAFF. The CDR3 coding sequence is TGTGCCTGGAGTATCAGGGGAAACACTGAAGCTTTCTTT.

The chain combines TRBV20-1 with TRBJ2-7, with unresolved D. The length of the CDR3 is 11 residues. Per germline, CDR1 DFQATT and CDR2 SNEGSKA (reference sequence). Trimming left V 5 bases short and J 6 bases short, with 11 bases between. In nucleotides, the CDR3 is TGCAGTGCTTCAGAGGTCCGCGAGCAGTACTTC. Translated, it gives CSASEVREQYF.

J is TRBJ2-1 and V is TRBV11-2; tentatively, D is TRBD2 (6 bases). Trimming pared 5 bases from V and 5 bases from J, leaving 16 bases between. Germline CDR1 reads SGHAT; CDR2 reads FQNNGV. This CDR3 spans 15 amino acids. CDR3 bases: TGTGCCAGCAGCACGGGAGTTTCTACCCACAATGAGCAGTTCTTC. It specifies CASSTGVSTHNEQFF. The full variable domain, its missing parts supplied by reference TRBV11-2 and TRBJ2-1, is EAGVAQSPRYKIIEKRQSVAFWCNPISGHATLYWYQQILGQGPKLLIQFQNNGVVDDSQLPKDRFSAERLKGVDSTLKIQPAKLEDSAVYLCASSTGVSTHNEQFFGPGTRLTVL.

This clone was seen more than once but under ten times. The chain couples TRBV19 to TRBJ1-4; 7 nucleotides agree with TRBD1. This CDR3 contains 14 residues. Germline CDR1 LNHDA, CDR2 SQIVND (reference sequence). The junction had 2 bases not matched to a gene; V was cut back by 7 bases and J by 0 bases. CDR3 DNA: TGTGCCAGTATGGGACAGACAACTAATGAAAAACTGTTTTTT. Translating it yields CASMGQTTNEKLFF. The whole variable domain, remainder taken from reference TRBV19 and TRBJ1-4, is DGGITQSPKYLFRKEGQNVTLSCEQNLNHDAMYWYRQDPGQGLRLIYYSQIVNDFQKGDIAEGYSVSREKKESFPLTVTSAQKNPTAFYLCASMGQTTNEKLFFGSGTQLSVL.

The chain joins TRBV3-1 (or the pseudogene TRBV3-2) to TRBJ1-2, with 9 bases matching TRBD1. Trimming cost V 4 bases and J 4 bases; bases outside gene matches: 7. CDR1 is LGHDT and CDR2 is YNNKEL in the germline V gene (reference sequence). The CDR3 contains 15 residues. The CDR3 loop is CASSPGTGTSYGYTF. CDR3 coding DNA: TGTGCCAGCAGCCCCGGGACAGGGACTAGCTATGGCTACACCTTC.

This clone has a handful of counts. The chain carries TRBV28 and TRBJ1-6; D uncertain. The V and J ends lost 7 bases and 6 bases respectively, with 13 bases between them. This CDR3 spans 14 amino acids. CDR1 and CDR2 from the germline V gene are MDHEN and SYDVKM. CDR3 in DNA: TGTGCCAGCAATCCCTCGGGTTTTAATTCACCCCTCCACTTT. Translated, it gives CASNPSGFNSPLHF. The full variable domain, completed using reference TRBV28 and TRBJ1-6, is DVKVTQSSRYLVKRTGEKVFLECVQDMDHENMFWYRQDPGLGLRLIYFSYDVKMKEKGDIPEGYSVSREKKERFSLILESASTNQTSMYLCASNPSGFNSPLHFGNGTRLTVT.

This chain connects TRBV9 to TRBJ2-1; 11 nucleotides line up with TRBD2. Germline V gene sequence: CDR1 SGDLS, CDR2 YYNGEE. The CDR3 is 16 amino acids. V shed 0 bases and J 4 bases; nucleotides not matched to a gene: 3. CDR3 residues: CASSVGGTSGYNEQFF. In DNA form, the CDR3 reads TGTGCCAGCAGCGTAGGAGGGACTAGCGGATACAATGAGCAGTTCTTC.

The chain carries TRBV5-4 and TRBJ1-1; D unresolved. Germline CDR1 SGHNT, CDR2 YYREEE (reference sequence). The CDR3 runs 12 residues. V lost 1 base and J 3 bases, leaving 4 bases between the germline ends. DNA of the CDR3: TGTGCCAGCAGCTTGTTCGACACTGAAGCTTTCTTT. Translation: CASSLFDTEAFF.

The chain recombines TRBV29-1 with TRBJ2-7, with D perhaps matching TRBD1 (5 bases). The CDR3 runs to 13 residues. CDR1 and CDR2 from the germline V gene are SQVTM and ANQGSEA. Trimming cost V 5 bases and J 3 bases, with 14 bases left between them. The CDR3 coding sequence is TGCAGCGTTAACATGCAGGGAATCTACGAGCAGTACTTC. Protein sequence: CSVNMQGIYEQYF.

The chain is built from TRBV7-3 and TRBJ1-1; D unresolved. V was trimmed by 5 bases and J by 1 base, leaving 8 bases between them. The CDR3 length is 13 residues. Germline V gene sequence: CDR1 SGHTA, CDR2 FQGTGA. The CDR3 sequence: CASSLLSNTEAFF. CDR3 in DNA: TGTGCCAGCAGCCTTCTTTCGAACACTGAAGCTTTCTTT. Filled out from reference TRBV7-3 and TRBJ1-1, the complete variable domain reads GAGVSQTPSNKVTEKGKYVELRCDPISGHTALYWYRQSLGQGPEFLIYFQGTGAADDSGLPNDRFFAVRPEGSVSTLKIQRTERGDSAVYLCASSLLSNTEAFFGQGTRLTVV.

The CDR3 nucleotides are TGTGCCAGCAGCTACTCGGAGCGGTTCGGAACCTACGAGCAGTACTTC. Its translation is CASSYSERFGTYEQYF. The chain employs TRBV7-6 and TRBJ2-7; maybe TRBD2 (5 bases). V was shortened by 4 bases and J by 2 bases, with 18 bases between the two germline ends. The germline gives CDR1 SGHVS, CDR2 FNYEAQ. The CDR3 spans 16 residues. Full variable domain (outside the CDR3, taken from reference TRBV7-6 and TRBJ2-7): GAGVSQSPRYKVTKRGQDVALRCDPISGHVSLYWYRQALGQGPEFLTYFNYEAQQDKSGLPNDRFSAERPEGSISTLTIQRTEQRDSAMYRCASSYSERFGTYEQYFGPGTRLTVT.

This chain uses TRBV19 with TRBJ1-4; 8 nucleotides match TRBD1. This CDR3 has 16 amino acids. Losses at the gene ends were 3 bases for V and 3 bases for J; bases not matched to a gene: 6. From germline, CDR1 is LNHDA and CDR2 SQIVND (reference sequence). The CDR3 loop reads CASSMGPTGANEKLFF. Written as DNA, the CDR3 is TGTGCCAGTAGTATGGGGCCGACAGGGGCTAATGAAAAACTGTTTTTT.

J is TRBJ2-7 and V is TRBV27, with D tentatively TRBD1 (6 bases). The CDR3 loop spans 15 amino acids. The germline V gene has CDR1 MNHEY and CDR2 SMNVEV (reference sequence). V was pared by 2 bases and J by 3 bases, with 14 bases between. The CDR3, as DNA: TGTGCCAGCAGTTTAGCAGAGGGACACCACTACGAGCAGTACTTC. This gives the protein CASSLAEGHHYEQYF.